The 2 T cell receptor beta chains listed next were all sequenced from one sample in a study of CXCR3 chemokines and chemotherapy response in bladder cancer. Each CDR3 protein is one row after TCRdb ran MiXCR on the PCR reads. The table lists about 9,000 distinct CDR3 sequences, roughly 23% of them singletons, with about 10% in the top ten. Sample collection occurred from a patient whose treatment included neoadjuvant chemotherapy. The receptors were sampled from a human donor with bladder cancer that did not respond to neoadjuvant chemotherapy.

This clonotype was detected ten times or more. The J gene is TRBJ2-5, the V gene TRBV10-2; D uncertain. This CDR3 comprises 13 residues. Trimming took 2 bases from V and 2 from J, leaving 6 bases between them. The germline gives CDR1 WSHSY, CDR2 SAAADI. CDR3 loop: CASSEARQETQYF. In DNA form, the CDR3 reads TGCGCCAGCAGTGAGGCCAGACAAGAGACCCAGTACTTC.

With respect to this clonotype: A far more abundant clone sits one base away, making this likely a read error. The V and J genes are TRBV13 and TRBJ1-2; D might be TRBD1 (6 bases). The CDR3 totals 13 residues. Germline V CDR1 and CDR2: PRHDT, FYEKMQ (reference sequence). The germline V and J ends were trimmed by 7 bases and 3 bases, with 12 bases remaining between them. CDR3 sequence: CASNEQGDYGYTF. The DNA for the CDR3 is TGTGCCAGCAACGAACAGGGTGACTATGGCTACACCTTC.